The present T cell receptor beta chain was sequenced within a study of identical twins. Findings and caveats of the study: In beta out-of-frame sequences, the excess sharing between twins was weaker. These conclusions were based on statistical analysis (cross-sectional, not following the same donors).

The CDR3 runs 10 residues. The V end lost 6 bases, the J end lost 9 bases, and 9 bases lay between the germline ends. Germline V gene sequence: CDR1 DFQATT, CDR2 SNEGSKA (reference sequence). TCRdb re-called the 5' RACE reads through MiXCR, storing one row per CDR3 protein. The sample lists 1.5 million to 2 million distinct CDR3 sequences, about 30% seen once, with approximately 0.29% in the top ten. This clonotype was counted between two and nine times. Its antigen remains unknown. This TCR was sampled from a newborn girl in good health. The J gene is TRBJ2-1, the V gene TRBV20-1; no definite D call. Sequenced material: cord blood. CDR3 DNA: TGCAGTGCCGGGTGGGGTGAGCAGTTCTTC. As protein: CSAGWGEQFF.